The next 11 T cell receptor beta chains were all read from a single sample in a study of control samples from healthy donors and cancer patients. The data were produced by immunoSEQ multiplex PCR, yet TCRdb's version contains in-frame clones alone and is incomplete. The sample holds around 70,000 clones, 94% seen once. Sequencing was carried out using blood. These receptor sequences come from a woman under 40 in good health.

The chain has TRBV5-1 and TRBJ2-1; 8 bases map to TRBD1. The CDR3 extends over 14 amino acids. Per the germline V gene, CDR1 is SGHRS and CDR2 is YFSETQ. Trimming cost V 5 bases and J 12 bases; bases outside gene matches: 13. CDR3 sequence reads: CASRGTGGAPMQFF. The CDR3 DNA sequence: TGCGCCAGCAGAGGGACAGGTGGGGCCCCGATGCAGTTCTTC.

This clone came up once. The chain joins TRBV11-2 to TRBJ2-3, with D possibly TRBD1 on 7 matching bases. Germline CDR1 and CDR2: SGHAT and FQNNGV. The ends were cut back, 1 base at V and 2 bases at J, with 13 bases in the middle. The CDR3 consists of 16 residues. The CDR3 DNA reads TGTGCCAGCAGCTTAGTCGCGGGACAGATCACAGATACGCAGTATTTT. Translating it yields CASSLVAGQITDTQYF.

The chain has TRBV4-1 and TRBJ1-6; D remains ambiguous. The CDR3 consists of 15 residues. Germline assignment: CDR1 MGHRA and CDR2 YSYEKL. V was pared by 3 bases and J by 8 bases, with 14 bases between. The CDR3 protein is CASSQIDGSYSPLHF. CDR3 nucleotide sequence: TGCGCCAGCAGCCAGATAGACGGGTCATATTCACCCCTCCACTTT.

The CDR3 is CSATLDNEQFF. The CDR3 nucleotides read TGCAGTGCCACCTTAGACAATGAGCAGTTCTTC. V usage is TRBV20-1 and J usage is TRBJ2-1, with no clear D. This CDR3 is built from 11 residues. Trimming stripped 6 bases from V and 5 bases from J, with 8 bases between. Germline CDR1 is DFQATT and CDR2 is SNEGSKA (reference sequence).

V gene TRBV7-9 combines with J gene TRBJ1-2, with D possibly TRBD1 on 6 matching bases. Looked up from germline, CDR1 is SEHNR and CDR2 is FQNEAQ (reference sequence). The CDR3 totals 14 residues. Trimming removed 0 bases from V and 8 bases from J, with 13 bases in between. CDR3 nucleotide sequence: TGTGCCAGCAGCTTAGCGCCAGGGGAAGAGGGCTACACCTTC. It translates to CASSLAPGEEGYTF.

This rearrangement joins TRBV15 to TRBJ1-5, with D hard to call. In germline, CDR1 is LNHNV, CDR2 YYDKDF (reference sequence). V gave up 8 bases and J gave up 6 bases, with 14 bases separating them. The length of the CDR3 is 13 residues. The CDR3 DNA sequence: TGTGCCACCTCAGGTCTGTGGAGTCAGCCCCAGCATTTT. Translated: CATSGLWSQPQHF.

V and J are TRBV6-5 and TRBJ1-1; TRBD1 matches 7 bases. The CDR3 extends over 13 amino acids. The germline V gene has CDR1 MNHEY and CDR2 SVGAGI. The V segment lost 10 bases and the J segment 0 bases; nucleotides outside the gene matches: 5. CDR3 sequence (DNA): TGTGCCACATTGACAGGGCTGAACACTGAAGCTTTCTTT. Its translation is CATLTGLNTEAFF.

This clone was picked up one time. The rearrangement links TRBV5-4 to TRBJ2-5; 7 bases align to TRBD2. After removal of 6 bases from V and 8 bases from J, the junction contained 13 bases not matched to a gene. This CDR3 spans 14 amino acids. Germline assignment: CDR1 SGHNT and CDR2 YYREEE (reference sequence). The CDR3 region has the DNA TGTGCCAGCAACATTGACGGGGGGTCGGGAACCCAGTACTTC. Protein sequence: CASNIDGGSGTQYF.

The chain employs TRBV19 and TRBJ1-2; D call uncertain. The V end was cut by 1 base, the J end by 0 bases, with 3 bases between. The CDR3 is made up of 13 amino acids. CDR1 and CDR2 (germline): LNHDA, SQIVND (reference sequence). CDR3 amino acids: CASSIGTNYGYTF. The DNA for the CDR3 is TGTGCCAGTAGTATAGGGACTAACTATGGCTACACCTTC.

This chain links TRBV10-2 with TRBJ1-2; 8 nucleotides match TRBD1. J was trimmed by 6 bases and V by 4 bases; bases with no gene match: 4. From germline, CDR1 is WSHSY and CDR2 SAAADI. The CDR3 length is 13 residues. CDR3 amino acids: CASSVTTGDGYTF. In DNA, the CDR3 is TGCGCCAGCAGTGTCACGACAGGGGATGGCTACACCTTC.

The chain has TRBV27 and TRBJ2-7; 8 bases agree with TRBD1. Germline values: CDR1 MNHEY, CDR2 SMNVEV (reference sequence). This CDR3 has 15 residues. V trimming: 0 bases; J trimming: 6 bases; junction bases outside the gene matches: 7. DNA of the CDR3: TGTGCCAGCAGTTTATCGCGGCAGGGGGCGGTCGAGCAGTACTTC. It translates to CASSLSRQGAVEQYF.